This entry lists 24 T cell receptor beta chains sequenced from one sample in a study of CD8+ T cells in alopecia areata listed by TCRdb under 2018. The sample's time point label is to be understood as: baseline before oral tofacitinib. Library creation used the immunoSEQ multiplex PCR assay. RNA was extracted from all samples and reverse transcribed into cDNA as template for TCR sequencing. As stored in TCRdb, this immuneACCESS dataset retains in-frame rearrangements with V and J assigned. A fraction of the clones does not appear; measured against another copy, unresolved V genes explain less than half of the discrepancy, and the remainder lacks a known reason. In this sample the table shows some 170,000 clones, about 72% of which occur a single time. Jointly, the top ten make up about an eighth of the sample. Sequenced here: CD8+ T cells sorted from blood, sampled at week 0. The receptor source for this set is a human donor with alopecia areata.

The chain's CDR3 is CASSSRWEQYF. CDR3 nucleotides: TGTGCCAGCAGTAGCCGGTGGGAGCAGTACTTC. The chain couples TRBV27 to TRBJ2-7; D gene ambiguous. Germline loops: CDR1 MNHEY, CDR2 SMNVEV (reference sequence). This CDR3 is 11 amino acids long. V was trimmed by 5 bases and J by 7 bases, leaving 9 bases between them.

This clone was found a few times. This rearrangement joins TRBV6-5 to TRBJ1-1; TRBD1 matches 7 bases. Germline values: CDR1 MNHEY, CDR2 SVGAGI. There are 13 residues in the CDR3. Trimming removed 0 bases from V and 7 bases from J; junction bases left unmatched: 2. DNA for the CDR3: TGTGCCAGCAGTTACTCAGGGGGCGGTGAAGCTTTCTTT. This encodes CASSYSGGGEAFF.

The chain joins TRBV7-6 to TRBJ2-3; 10 bases align to TRBD1. The V gene's germline CDR1 is SGHVS and CDR2 FNYEAQ. V was clipped by 7 bases and J by 6 bases; unmatched bases: 13. This CDR3 is built from 16 residues. CDR3 DNA: TGTGCCAGCATGACTAACCGGGACAGGGGAGGGGATACGCAGTATTTT. Its translation is CASMTNRDRGGDTQYF.

CDR3 in amino acids: CSVGLWDRVRLGYGYTF. CDR3 DNA: TGCAGCGTTGGGCTATGGGACAGGGTACGTCTTGGCTATGGCTACACCTTC. The chain couples TRBV29-1 to TRBJ1-2, with TRBD1 matching over 9 bases. The length of the CDR3 is 17 residues. The ends lost 4 bases at V and 4 bases at J; junction bases unmatched: 16. The germline V gene encodes CDR1 SQVTM and CDR2 ANQGSEA.

The gene calls are TRBV9 and TRBJ2-1; 10 bases are shared with TRBD2. The germline gives CDR1 SGDLS, CDR2 YYNGEE. The length of the CDR3 is 15 residues. J lost 2 bases, V lost 4 bases, and 3 bases had no gene match. The CDR3 loop reads CASSPSGGAYNEQFF. The CDR3 nucleotides are TGTGCCAGCAGCCCAAGCGGGGGGGCCTACAATGAGCAGTTCTTC.

The chain carries TRBV9 and TRBJ1-2; a possible D gene is TRBD1 (6 bases). This CDR3 is 15 amino acids long. The V end was cut by 4 bases, the J end by 8 bases, with 21 bases between. From germline, CDR1 is SGDLS and CDR2 YYNGEE. The CDR3 is CASSPPEGGGGGYTF. As DNA, the CDR3 is TGTGCCAGCAGCCCACCGGAGGGCGGAGGGGGAGGCTACACCTTC. The variable domain in full, completed from reference TRBV9 and TRBJ1-2, reads DSGVTQTPKHLITATGQRVTLRCSPRSGDLSVYWYQQSLDQGLQFLIQYYNGEERAKGNILERFSAQQFPDLHSELNLSSLELGDSALYFCASSPPEGGGGGYTFGSGTRLTVV.

This clone has a handful of counts. One end of the junction varies from germline; a read error may be responsible. The chain's CDR3 is CAWSPRDRGGNRPQHF. CDR3 nucleotides: TGTGCCTGGAGTCCGAGGGACAGGGGCGGCAATCGGCCCCAGCATTTT. This chain uses TRBV30 with TRBJ1-5; 10 nucleotides agree with TRBD1. The CDR3 runs 16 residues. Germline-derived CDR1 and CDR2 are GTSNPN and SVGIG (reference sequence).

The J gene is TRBJ2-3, the V gene TRBV11-2; 7 bases are a match to TRBD1. From germline, CDR1 is SGHAT and CDR2 FQNNGV. The V gene end was trimmed by 5 bases and the J gene end by 0 bases; junction bases not matched to a gene: 8. This CDR3 region has 16 residues. CDR3 in DNA: TGTGCCAGCAGCACCCGGGACAGATATAGCACAGATACGCAGTATTTT. This encodes CASSTRDRYSTDTQYF.

The V call is TRBV27, the J call TRBJ1-6; D is uncertain. The germline CDR1 and CDR2 sequences are MNHEY and SMNVEV (reference sequence). CDR3 size: 15 residues. Trimming stripped 9 bases from V and 5 bases from J, with 17 bases between. The CDR3 sequence is CASGREVGNNSPLHF. CDR3 DNA: TGTGCCAGTGGCCGGGAGGTGGGAAATAATTCACCCCTCCACTTT.

This clone was detected a few times. The chain recombines TRBV19 with TRBJ1-1, with unresolved D. This CDR3 has 12 residues. Looked up from germline, CDR1 is LNHDA and CDR2 is SQIVND (reference sequence). The V end lost 7 bases, the J end lost 2 bases, and 8 bases lay between the germline ends. CDR3: CASTLGNTEAFF. For the CDR3, the DNA is TGTGCCAGTACCCTGGGAAACACTGAAGCTTTCTTT.

The rearrangement links TRBV13 to TRBJ2-7; no reliable D call. The length of the CDR3 is 11 residues. Germline lookup yields CDR1 PRHDT and CDR2 FYEKMQ (reference sequence). The ends were cut back, 1 base at V and 5 bases at J, with 3 bases in the middle. This CDR3 is CASSLDHEQYF. Written as DNA, the CDR3 is TGTGCCAGCAGCTTAGACCACGAGCAGTACTTC. Supplemented by reference TRBV13 and TRBJ2-7, the full variable domain reads AAGVIQSPRHLIKEKRETATLKCYPIPRHDTVYWYQQGPGQDPQFLISFYEKMQSDKGSIPDRFSAQQFSDYHSELNMSSLELGDSALYFCASSLDHEQYFGPGTRLTVT.

The rearrangement joins TRBV19 to TRBJ1-5; D possibly corresponds to TRBD1 (5 bases). The V gene lost 8 bases and the J gene lost 7 bases, with 18 bases spanning the gap. The CDR3 has 14 residues. The germline gives CDR1 LNHDA, CDR2 SQIVND (reference sequence). In DNA, the CDR3 is TGTGCCAGTGAGGTGAGCGGGGGAGGACAGCCCCAGCATTTT. This translates into CASEVSGGGQPQHF.

This chain uses TRBV27 with TRBJ1-5; D is undetermined. The CDR3 covers 13 residues. Trimming removed 5 bases from V and 12 bases from J, with 17 bases in between. Per germline, CDR1 MNHEY and CDR2 SMNVEV (reference sequence). The CDR3 reads CASSMGTYGYQHF. CDR3 DNA: TGTGCCAGCAGTATGGGAACTTATGGCTACCAGCATTTT.

For the CDR3, the DNA is TGTGCCAGCAGCTCATCCGGGACTCCCTCCTTCGGGGAGCAGTTCTTC. It encodes CASSSSGTPSFGEQFF. The rearrangement links TRBV7-2 to TRBJ2-1; possible D gene TRBD2, 6 bases. The CDR3 sequence is 16 residues long. Germline values: CDR1 SGHTA, CDR2 FQGNSA. The germline V and J ends were trimmed by 4 bases and 10 bases, with 23 bases remaining between them.

There are a few counts of this clone. The rearrangement joins TRBV29-1 to TRBJ2-1; 8 nucleotides align to TRBD2. This CDR3 has 15 residues. The junction had 9 bases not matched to a gene; V was cut back by 6 bases and J by 2 bases. CDR1 and CDR2 from the germline V gene are SQVTM and ANQGSEA. The CDR3 DNA follows: TGCAGCGTCCCCGTGCCGGGGGGGACCTACAATGAGCAGTTCTTC. Translation gives CSVPVPGGTYNEQFF.

The chain is built from TRBV2 and TRBJ2-5; D remains unclear. This CDR3 comprises 11 residues. Germline V gene lookup returns CDR1 SNHLY and CDR2 FYNNEI. V was shortened by 6 bases and J by 7 bases, with 9 bases between the two germline ends. The CDR3 spells CASRYVGTQYF. The CDR3, as DNA: TGTGCCAGCAGATATGTTGGGACCCAGTACTTC.

The genes are TRBV7-6 and TRBJ2-1, with D unresolved. The ends were cut back, 1 base at V and 9 bases at J, with 4 bases in the middle. The CDR3 sequence is 11 residues long. CDR1 and CDR2 (germline): SGHVS, FNYEAQ. In DNA form, the CDR3 reads TGTGCCAGCAGCTTAGGTGGTGAGCAGTTCTTC. Its protein is CASSLGGEQFF.

CDR3 residues: CASSQEGTGTSYEQYF. CDR3 DNA sequence: TGCGCCAGCAGCCAAGAAGGCACCGGGACCTCCTACGAGCAGTACTTC. The rearrangement joins TRBV4-1 to TRBJ2-7, with D possibly being TRBD1 or TRBD2 (5 bases each). V gave up 0 bases and J gave up 0 bases, with 12 bases separating them. Germline loops: CDR1 MGHRA, CDR2 YSYEKL. This CDR3 spans 16 amino acids.

This clone was found a few times. The chain recombines TRBV5-6 with TRBJ1-4, with D possibly TRBD1 on 5 matching bases. The CDR3 extends over 15 amino acids. From germline, CDR1 is SGHDT and CDR2 YYEEEE. The V end lost 0 bases, the J end lost 0 bases, and 6 bases lay between the germline ends. The CDR3 nucleotides are TGTGCCAGCAGCTTGGGGACATCAACTAATGAAAAACTGTTTTTT. It encodes CASSLGTSTNEKLFF.

This rearrangement joins TRBV5-1 to TRBJ2-1; D gene unclear. V was pared by 4 bases and J by 8 bases, with 13 bases between. CDR3 length: 13 residues. Per the germline V gene, CDR1 is SGHRS and CDR2 is YFSETQ. The CDR3 loop reads CASSPTLDDEQFF. The CDR3 DNA reads TGCGCCAGCAGCCCCACGCTTGACGATGAGCAGTTCTTC.

The V call is TRBV4-1, the J call TRBJ2-7; 12 bases are a match to TRBD1. The CDR3 spans 19 residues. V gave up 1 base and J gave up 3 bases; unmatched junction bases: 13. Germline lookup yields CDR1 MGHRA and CDR2 YSYEKL. The CDR3 region has the DNA TGCGCCAGCAGCCAAGGTCCCAGATGGGACAGGGGGCGGCACTACGAGCAGTACTTC. It encodes CASSQGPRWDRGRHYEQYF.

The V call is TRBV27, the J call TRBJ1-5; TRBD1 might be the D (5 bases). This CDR3 is built from 15 residues. The V end lost 8 bases, the J end lost 0 bases, and 14 bases lay between the germline ends. CDR1 MNHEY and CDR2 SMNVEV come from the germline V gene (reference sequence). CDR3 amino acids: CASWGGGYSNQPQHF. The CDR3, as DNA: TGTGCCAGCTGGGGCGGAGGATATAGCAATCAGCCCCAGCATTTT.

There are a few counts of this clone. The V and J genes are TRBV2 and TRBJ2-3; TRBD2 agrees at 13 bases. Germline lookup yields CDR1 SNHLY and CDR2 FYNNEI. The CDR3 length is 14 residues. Trimming at V came to 6 bases and at J to 4 bases, leaving 1 base not matched to a gene. This chain's CDR3 is CASRGLAGSDTQYF. Written as DNA, the CDR3 is TGTGCCAGCAGGGGACTAGCGGGGTCAGATACGCAGTATTTT.

The chain carries TRBV5-1 and TRBJ2-1; 7 nucleotides line up with TRBD2. Losses at the gene ends were 0 bases for V and 4 bases for J; bases not matched to a gene: 7. Germline lookup yields CDR1 SGHRS and CDR2 YFSETQ. The CDR3 sequence is 16 residues long. Written as DNA, the CDR3 is TGCGCCAGCAGCTTGGCCAGCAGCGGGGTGTACAATGAGCAGTTCTTC. Translation gives CASSLASSGVYNEQFF.